This T cell receptor beta chain was recovered during a study of T cell responses to AZD1222 COVID-19 vaccine. The study, taken as a whole, reports: The breadth and depth of Spike-specific TCRs increased once two AZD1222 doses had been given. Donors were mostly white British, more females; clonal diversity possibly underestimated. Vaccine-associated CD4 TCRs spanned spike, dominant at 160-218 and 743-854.

Concerning this clone itself: The antigen remains undetermined.

Produced via immunoSEQ multiplex PCR; TCRdb's table is partial and in-frame only. The sample lists approximately 80,000 clones, less than 95% occurring once. V was clipped by 2 bases and J by 6 bases, with 5 bases between them. The CDR3 contains 12 residues. CDR1 is SGHRS and CDR2 is YFSETQ in the germline V gene. The chain carries TRBV5-1 and TRBJ2-2; D is ambiguous. The sample in question was peripheral blood, obtained 28 days after the second AZD1222 dose. The source of this sequence is an adult who received the AZD1222 COVID-19 vaccine. CDR3 nucleotides: TGCGCCAGCAGCTTTGGGGCCGGGGAGCTGTTTTTT. This gives the protein CASSFGAGELFF. The full variable domain, rest sourced from reference TRBV5-1 and TRBJ2-2, is KAGVTQTPRYLIKTRGQQVTLSCSPISGHRSVSWYQQTPGQGLQFLFEYFSETQRNKGNFPGRFSGRQFSNSRSEMNVSTLELGDSALYLCASSFGAGELFFGEGSRLTVL.